These 14 T cell receptor beta chains came from one sample sequenced in a study of low-dose radiotherapy and immunotherapy resistance in tumors. Time point given: before trial treatment. TRAV- and TRBV-specific primers, spanning alpha and beta chains, primed first-strand cDNA. With a V-primer adapter and a constant-region primer, TCRs were amplified for approximately 19 PCR cycles. In TCRdb, the reads were re-called with MiXCR into one record per CDR3 protein. The sample contains fewer than 95,000 distinct CDR3 sequences, under 9.5% of which appear only once. The starting material was PBMCs, obtained before treatment. The receptors were gathered from a male donor with prostate cancer.

This clonotype occurred many times. The genes are TRBV4-3 and TRBJ2-3; D unclear. V gave up 0 bases and J gave up 0 bases, with 16 bases separating them. Germline lookup yields CDR1 LGHNA and CDR2 YSLEER. The CDR3 loop spans 18 amino acids. The CDR3 here is CASSQDPPRQTSTDTQYF. The DNA for the CDR3 is TGCGCCAGCAGCCAAGATCCCCCCCGCCAGACAAGCACAGATACGCAGTATTTT.

This clonotype was detected many times. This CDR3 reads CASSISTGDEQYF. In nucleotides, the CDR3 is TGTGCCAGCAGCATATCTACAGGGGACGAGCAGTACTTC. The rearrangement links TRBV7-3 to TRBJ2-7, with 7 bases aligning to TRBD1. The CDR3 is made up of 13 amino acids. With 5 bases clipped from V and 5 bases from J, the junction kept 6 bases outside the gene matches. Germline CDR1 SGHTA, CDR2 FQGTGA.

This clonotype was counted many times. This chain links TRBV2 with TRBJ2-7; 9 bases fit TRBD1. Trimming at V came to 6 bases and at J to 6 bases, leaving 6 bases not matched to a gene. The CDR3 length is 13 residues. CDR1 is SNHLY and CDR2 is FYNNEI in the germline V gene. The CDR3 nucleotides are TGTGCCAGCAGCGCCCGGACAGGGGCCGAGCAGTACTTC. Amino acid sequence: CASSARTGAEQYF.

This clonotype showed up many times. The V call is TRBV4-3, the J call TRBJ1-2; D is unresolved. Trimming took off 0 bases at V and 7 bases at J, with 15 bases between the two ends. Germline CDR1 LGHNA, CDR2 YSLEER. The CDR3 length is 15 residues. CDR3 sequence reads: CASSQDSAGLGGYTF. In DNA form, the CDR3 reads TGCGCCAGCAGCCAAGATTCGGCCGGGCTAGGTGGCTACACCTTC.

This clonotype was seen repeatedly, ten times or more. The chain employs TRBV10-3 and TRBJ1-6; no firm D call. This CDR3 spans 14 amino acids. Trimming stripped 7 bases from V and 1 base from J, with 8 bases between. Germline values: CDR1 ENHRY, CDR2 SYGVKD. CDR3 amino acids: CAIKEDSYNSPLHF. The CDR3 DNA reads TGTGCCATCAAAGAAGATTCCTATAATTCACCCCTCCACTTT.

In its sample, this clonotype was seen many times. V and J are TRBV30 and TRBJ2-2, with 8 bases that match TRBD2. The junction had 19 bases not matched to a gene; V was cut back by 5 bases and J by 5 bases. Germline CDR1 and CDR2: GTSNPN and SVGIG (reference sequence). The CDR3 covers 18 residues. CDR3 DNA: TGTGCCTGGGAGGGGGGTGCCGGGAGGGCCGGGAAGACCGGGGAGCTGTTTTTT. Residues: CAWEGGAGRAGKTGELFF.

This clonotype was picked up many times. The chain recombines TRBV5-4 with TRBJ2-5; 8 bases line up with TRBD2. This CDR3 is built from 15 residues. The germline gives CDR1 SGHNT, CDR2 YYREEE (reference sequence). After removal of 5 bases from V and 4 bases from J, the junction contained 10 bases not matched to a gene. CDR3 region: CASSPTGGGRETQYF. The CDR3 region has the DNA TGTGCCAGCAGTCCGACGGGAGGGGGACGAGAGACCCAGTACTTC.

The rearrangement uses TRBV5-6 and TRBJ2-4; D not resolved. The V gene lost 3 bases and the J gene lost 0 bases, with 10 bases spanning the gap. The CDR3 covers 15 residues. CDR1 and CDR2 (germline): SGHDT, YYEEEE. The CDR3 reads CASSSRRLAKNIQYF. CDR3 sequence (DNA): TGTGCCAGCAGCTCTCGCAGGTTAGCCAAAAACATTCAGTACTTC.

This clonotype was recorded a few times. This rearrangement joins TRBV10-3 to TRBJ2-2; maybe TRBD2 (6 bases). The CDR3 consists of 14 residues. CDR1 and CDR2 (germline): ENHRY, SYGVKD. Trimming removed 7 bases at V and 5 bases at J, with 14 bases between. The CDR3 DNA is TGTGCCATCACCTCGGGACTCCTTACCGGGGAGCTGTTTTTT. Residues: CAITSGLLTGELFF.

This clonotype was seen ten or more times. The V and J genes are TRBV7-9 and TRBJ2-1, with D possibly called TRBD1 or TRBD2 (5 bases each). Germline CDR1 SEHNR, CDR2 FQNEAQ (reference sequence). V lost 0 bases and J lost 15, with 12 bases in between. The CDR3 covers 12 residues. DNA for the CDR3: TGTGCCAGCAGCTTAGCGAACCCGGGGCCGTTCTTC. Translated: CASSLANPGPFF.

This clonotype was counted ten times or more. The chain carries TRBV6-2 or TRBV6-3 and TRBJ2-2, with D possibly matching TRBD2 (5 bases). Germline V CDR1 and CDR2: MNHEY, SVGEGT. Trimming took 2 bases from V and 6 from J, leaving 16 bases between them. CDR3 length equals 16 residues. CDR3 residues: CASSYGGRRSPGELFF. The CDR3 coding sequence is TGTGCCAGCAGTTACGGTGGGAGACGGTCTCCCGGGGAGCTGTTTTTT.

In its sample, this clonotype was seen many times. The V gene is TRBV6-2 or TRBV6-3, the J gene TRBJ1-1; D uncertain. The V and J ends lost 2 bases and 5 bases respectively, with 12 bases between them. Germline values: CDR1 MNHEY, CDR2 SVGEGT. There are 14 residues in the CDR3. The chain's CDR3 is CASSYGGPGTEAFF. The CDR3 bases are TGTGCCAGCAGTTACGGAGGCCCGGGGACTGAAGCTTTCTTT.

The V and J genes are TRBV6-5 and TRBJ2-7; 13 nucleotides match TRBD2. The V and J ends lost 2 bases and 1 base, in that order; junction bases with no gene match: 5. The CDR3 has 17 residues. Germline V gene lookup returns CDR1 MNHEY and CDR2 SVGAGI. The CDR3 sequence is CASSYTLAGGASYEQYF. The CDR3 coding sequence is TGTGCCAGCAGTTACACACTAGCGGGAGGGGCTTCCTACGAGCAGTACTTC.

In this sample, this clonotype turned up many times. The V gene is TRBV5-1, the J gene TRBJ2-3; D is possibly TRBD2 (5 bases). The CDR3 has 11 amino acids. Germline CDR1 reads SGHRS; CDR2 reads YFSETQ. Trimming pared 4 bases from V and 6 bases from J, leaving 6 bases between. The CDR3: CASSPGDTQYF. In DNA form, the CDR3 reads TGCGCCAGCAGCCCGGGGGATACGCAGTATTTT.